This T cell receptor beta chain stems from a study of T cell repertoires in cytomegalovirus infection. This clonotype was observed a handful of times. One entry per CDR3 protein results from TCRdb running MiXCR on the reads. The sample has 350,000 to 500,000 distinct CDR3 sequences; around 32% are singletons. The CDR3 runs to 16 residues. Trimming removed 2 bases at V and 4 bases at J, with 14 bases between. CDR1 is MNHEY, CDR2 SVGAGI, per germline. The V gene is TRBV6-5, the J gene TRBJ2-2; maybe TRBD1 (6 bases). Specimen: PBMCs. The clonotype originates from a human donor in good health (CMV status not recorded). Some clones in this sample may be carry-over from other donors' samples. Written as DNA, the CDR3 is TGTGCCAGCAGTTACGACCTGACAGGTTCCACCGGGGAGCTGTTTTTT. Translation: CASSYDLTGSTGELFF.